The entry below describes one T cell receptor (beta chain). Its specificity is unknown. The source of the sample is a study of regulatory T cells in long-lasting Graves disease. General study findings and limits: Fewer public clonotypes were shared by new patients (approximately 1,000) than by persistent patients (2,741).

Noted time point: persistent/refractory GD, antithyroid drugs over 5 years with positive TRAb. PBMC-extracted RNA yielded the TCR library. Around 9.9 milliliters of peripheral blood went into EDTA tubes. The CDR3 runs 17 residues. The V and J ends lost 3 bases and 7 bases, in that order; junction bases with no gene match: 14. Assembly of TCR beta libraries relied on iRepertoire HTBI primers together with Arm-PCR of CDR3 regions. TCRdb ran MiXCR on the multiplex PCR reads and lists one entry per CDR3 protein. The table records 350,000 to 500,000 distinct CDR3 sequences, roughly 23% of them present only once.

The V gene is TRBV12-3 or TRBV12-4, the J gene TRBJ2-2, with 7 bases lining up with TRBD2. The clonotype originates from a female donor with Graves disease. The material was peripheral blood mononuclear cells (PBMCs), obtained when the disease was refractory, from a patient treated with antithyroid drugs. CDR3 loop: CASSFVLEGGPVGELFF. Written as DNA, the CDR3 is TGTGCCAGCAGTTTCGTTTTGGAGGGAGGGCCAGTCGGGGAGCTGTTTTTT.